This entry features one T cell receptor (beta chain) sequence. Antigen unknown. The data derive from a study of cytomegalovirus exposure and HLA in healthy donors. Regarding the study as a whole: The productive fraction for most TCR beta V segments was about 87% or about 30% in an earlier analysis. Presence/absence analyses treated sequencing depth as roughly uniform across donors. Accurate predictions that matched the HLA-A and HLA-B alleles of most subjects were reportedly made from TCR beta sequences.

The PCR employed 60 Vbeta primers together with 13 Jbeta primers. Original processing notes: Approximately 9.9 million shared chains were among the about 80 million unique TCR beta chains that a later analysis counted. Sequenced by immunoSEQ multiplex PCR; TCRdb stores in-frame clones only, minus some. The V and J calls and clone size come from that table; D and trimming were worked out from the DNA. The sample contains around 110,000 clones, more than 70% of which appear only once. The receptor comes from a man aged 25-45 years in good health and CMV-seronegative. Sequencing was done on a sample of PBMCs.

The CDR3 spells CASSLFRPGSNYEQYF. The DNA for the CDR3 is TGCGCCAGCAGCCTCTTTCGTCCAGGATCGAACTACGAGCAGTACTTC. The chain carries TRBV5-1 and TRBJ2-7; no firm D call. Trimming cost V 4 bases and J 3 bases, with 20 bases left between them. The CDR3 consists of 16 residues. Per the germline V gene, CDR1 is SGHRS and CDR2 is YFSETQ. Combining the CDR3 with reference TRBV5-1 and TRBJ2-7 gives the whole variable domain KAGVTQTPRYLIKTRGQQVTLSCSPISGHRSVSWYQQTPGQGLQFLFEYFSETQRNKGNFPGRFSGRQFSNSRSEMNVSTLELGDSALYLCASSLFRPGSNYEQYFGPGTRLTVT.